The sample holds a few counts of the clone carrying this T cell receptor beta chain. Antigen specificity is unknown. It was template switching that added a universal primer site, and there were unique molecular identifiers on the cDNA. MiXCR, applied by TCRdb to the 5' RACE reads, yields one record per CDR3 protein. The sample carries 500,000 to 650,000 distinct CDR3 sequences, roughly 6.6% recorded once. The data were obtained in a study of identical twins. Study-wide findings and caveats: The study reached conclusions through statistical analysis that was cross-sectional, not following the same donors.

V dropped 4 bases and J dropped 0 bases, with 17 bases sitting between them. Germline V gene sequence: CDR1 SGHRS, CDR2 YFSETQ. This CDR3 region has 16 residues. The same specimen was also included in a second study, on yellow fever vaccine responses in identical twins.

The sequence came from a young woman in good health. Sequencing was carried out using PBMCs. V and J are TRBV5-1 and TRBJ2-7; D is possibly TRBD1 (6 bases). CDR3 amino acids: CASSGTQGFFSYEQYF. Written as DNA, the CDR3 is TGCGCCAGCAGCGGAACACAGGGTTTCTTCTCCTACGAGCAGTACTTC.